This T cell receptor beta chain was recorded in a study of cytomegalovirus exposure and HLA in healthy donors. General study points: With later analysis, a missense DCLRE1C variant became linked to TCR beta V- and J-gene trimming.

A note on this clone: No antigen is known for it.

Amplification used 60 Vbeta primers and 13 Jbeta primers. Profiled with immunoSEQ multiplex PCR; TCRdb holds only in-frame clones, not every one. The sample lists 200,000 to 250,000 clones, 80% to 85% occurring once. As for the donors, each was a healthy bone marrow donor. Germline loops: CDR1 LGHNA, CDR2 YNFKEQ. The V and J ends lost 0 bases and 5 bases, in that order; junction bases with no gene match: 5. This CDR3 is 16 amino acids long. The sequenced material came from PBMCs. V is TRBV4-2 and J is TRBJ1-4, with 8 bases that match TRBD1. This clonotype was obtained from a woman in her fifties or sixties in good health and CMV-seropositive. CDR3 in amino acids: CASSQDVQGGNEKLFF. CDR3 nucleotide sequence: TGTGCCAGCAGCCAAGACGTACAGGGGGGGAATGAAAAACTGTTTTTT.